These 5 T cell receptor beta chains were all obtained from the same sample, sequenced in a study of radiation and T cells in renal cell carcinoma. TCRdb's table, derived via immunoSEQ multiplex PCR, lists solely in-frame clones and lacks some. The sample shows approximately 92,000 clones, around 81% of them seen only once. Time point here: blood 4 weeks post-SBRT, at nephrectomy. As to treatment: 15 Gy SBRT to primary tumor, nephrectomy 4 weeks later. The sequencing used blood, collected from a patient whose treatment included radiotherapy and nephrectomy. The receptors were gathered from a man over 45 with renal cell carcinoma.

The chain is built from TRBV27 and TRBJ1-2; D unresolved. This CDR3 comprises 15 residues. Germline values: CDR1 MNHEY, CDR2 SMNVEV (reference sequence). The ends were cut back, 0 bases at V and 3 bases at J, with 11 bases in the middle. The CDR3 reads CASSLSVRPDYGYTF. In nucleotides, the CDR3 is TGTGCCAGCAGTTTATCGGTCCGACCCGACTATGGCTACACCTTC.

This chain uses TRBV30 with TRBJ1-6; 7 nucleotides agree with TRBD1. The CDR3 covers 12 residues. The V segment lost 5 bases and the J segment 7 bases; nucleotides outside the gene matches: 2. The V gene's germline CDR1 is GTSNPN and CDR2 SVGIG (reference sequence). The CDR3 spells CAWWDRNSPLHF. The CDR3 DNA reads as TGTGCCTGGTGGGACAGAAATTCACCCCTCCACTTT.

The chain joins TRBV7-2 to TRBJ1-1, with D hard to call. The CDR3 loop spans 14 amino acids. CDR1 SGHTA and CDR2 FQGNSA come from the germline V gene. Trimming removed 1 base at V and 3 bases at J, with 9 bases between. In DNA form, the CDR3 reads TGTGCCAGCAGCTTAGAGTTTTGGGACACTGAAGCTTTCTTT. Residues: CASSLEFWDTEAFF.

The chain is built from TRBV6-6 and TRBJ1-6; tentative D call: TRBD1 (6 bases). Germline CDR1 MNHNY, CDR2 SVGAGI (reference sequence). The CDR3 runs to 16 residues. V dropped 6 bases and J dropped 3 bases, with 15 bases sitting between them. The CDR3 coding sequence is TGTGCCAGCAGGGAAACCAGGGGCGACTATAATTCACCCCTCCACTTT. Translating gives CASRETRGDYNSPLHF.

The chain combines TRBV18 with TRBJ1-1, with D possibly TRBD1 on 6 matching bases. With 3 bases removed from V and 4 bases from J, the gap between germline ends came to 12 bases. The CDR3 has 14 residues. Germline values: CDR1 KGHSH, CDR2 LQKENI. CDR3 coding DNA: TGTGCCAGCTCACCCCAGACAGGAGCCACTGAAGCTTTCTTT. This codes for CASSPQTGATEAFF.